This T cell receptor beta chain came from a study of cytomegalovirus exposure and HLA in healthy donors. Overall study results and limits: In a later analysis, parvovirus B19, influenza, CMV and Epstein-Barr virus appeared linked to several top co-occurrence clusters. It was only CMV serostatus that was available as immune exposure information. One variant, a missense change in DCLRE1C, was linked in a later analysis to TCR beta V- and J-gene trimming.

Vbeta (60) and Jbeta (13) primers were used in the PCR. Measured with immunoSEQ multiplex PCR; TCRdb has only the in-frame clones, and not every one. The repertoire consists of over 100,000 clones, with around three quarters occurring once and the leading ten covering 4.2%. Comment on this clone: The target antigen is unknown.

The source of this sequence is a male donor in good health and CMV-seropositive. The sequenced sample consisted of PBMCs.

The CDR3 protein is CASSSSSEIPYEQYF. CDR3 nucleotide sequence: TGTGCCAGCAGCTCCTCTAGCGAAATACCTTACGAGCAGTACTTC. V and J are TRBV7-9 and TRBJ2-7; perhaps TRBD2 as D (6 bases). V shed 4 bases and J shed 4 bases, with 17 bases lying between them. There are 15 residues in the CDR3. Germline lookup yields CDR1 SEHNR and CDR2 FQNEAQ (reference sequence). Supplemented by reference TRBV7-9 and TRBJ2-7, the full variable domain reads DTGVSQNPRHKITKRGQNVTFRCDPISEHNRLYWYRQTLGQGPEFLTYFQNEAQLEKSRLLSDRFSAERPKGSFSTLEIQRTEQGDSAMYLCASSSSSEIPYEQYFGPGTRLTVT.